The next 2 T cell receptor beta chains were all read from a single sample in a study of OX40 agonist ivuxolimab in advanced cancers. Assay used: immunoSEQ multiplex PCR; TCRdb lists only in-frame clones, some missing. The data hold about 81,000 clones, with more than 75% observed a single time. The material was CD4+ or CD8+ T cells sorted from blood, obtained in a trial of the OX40 agonist ivuxolimab. Receptors were obtained from an adult with an advanced solid tumor such as melanoma, head and neck, liver or kidney cancer.

This clone was detected once. The rearrangement joins TRBV4-3 to TRBJ2-5; D not resolved. The germline V and J ends were trimmed by 1 base and 0 bases, with 9 bases remaining between them. Germline CDR1 reads LGHNA; CDR2 reads YSLEER. This CDR3 has 15 residues. CDR3 amino acids: CASSQGGSYQETQYF. CDR3 in DNA: TGCGCCAGCAGCCAAGGGGGATCGTACCAAGAGACCCAGTACTTC.

This chain connects TRBV9 to TRBJ2-1; D remains ambiguous. Germline V gene sequence: CDR1 SGDLS, CDR2 YYNGEE. The CDR3 length is 15 residues. V dropped 0 bases and J dropped 0 bases, with 7 bases sitting between them. CDR3 sequence: CASSVVPSSYNEQFF. In DNA, the CDR3 is TGTGCCAGCAGCGTAGTACCGAGCTCCTACAATGAGCAGTTCTTC.